The sequence of this T cell receptor (beta chain) was determined in a study of lymphopenia after photon versus proton radiotherapy. The repertoire was sequenced with immunoSEQ multiplex PCR; TCRdb's copy has only in-frame clones and lacks some. The table shows 75,000 to 95,000 clones, with about 86% occurring only once. Germline V CDR1 and CDR2: GTSNPN, SVGIG (reference sequence). The V end lost 1 base, the J end lost 5 bases, and 9 bases lay between the germline ends. This CDR3 spans 13 amino acids. Source: peripheral blood, taken from a patient treated with proton-based radiotherapy. The chain links TRBV30 to TRBJ2-1; unclear D gene. The source of this sequence is a man aged 60 to 75 with pancreatic cancer. CDR3 loop: CAWSGLADNEQFF. CDR3 DNA sequence: TGTGCCTGGAGTGGACTGGCCGACAATGAGCAGTTCTTC.